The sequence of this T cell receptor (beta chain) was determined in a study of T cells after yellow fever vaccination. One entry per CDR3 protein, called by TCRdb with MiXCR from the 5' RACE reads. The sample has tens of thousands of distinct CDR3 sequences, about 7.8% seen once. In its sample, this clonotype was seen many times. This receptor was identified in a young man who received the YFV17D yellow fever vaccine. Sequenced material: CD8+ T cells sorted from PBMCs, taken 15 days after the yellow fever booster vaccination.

Here the CDR3 DNA reads TGCAGTGCTGGACCGGGACTCCAGGGTTATACCGGGGAGCTGTTTTTT. It translates to CSAGPGLQGYTGELFF. The chain carries TRBV20-1 and TRBJ2-2, with a possible D match to TRBD2 (6 bases). The CDR3 spans 16 residues. Trimming left V 5 bases short and J 5 bases short, with 21 bases between. Germline V lookup: CDR1 DFQATT, CDR2 SNEGSKA (reference sequence).